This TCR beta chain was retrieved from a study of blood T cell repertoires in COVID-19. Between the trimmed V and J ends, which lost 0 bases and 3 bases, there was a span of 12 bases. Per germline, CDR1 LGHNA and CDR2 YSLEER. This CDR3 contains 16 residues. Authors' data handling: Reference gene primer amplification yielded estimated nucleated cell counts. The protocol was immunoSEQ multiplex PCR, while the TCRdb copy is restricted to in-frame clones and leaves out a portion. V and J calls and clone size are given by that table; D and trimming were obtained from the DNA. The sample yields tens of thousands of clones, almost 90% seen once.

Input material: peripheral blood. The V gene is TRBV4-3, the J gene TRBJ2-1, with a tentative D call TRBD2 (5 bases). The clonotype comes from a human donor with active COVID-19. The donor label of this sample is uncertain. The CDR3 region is CASSQDTQRLYNEQFF. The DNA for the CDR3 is TGCGCCAGCAGCCAAGATACCCAGCGGCTCTACAATGAGCAGTTCTTC.